This passage covers 25 T cell receptor beta chains from one sample sequenced in a study of T cell responses to AZD1222 COVID-19 vaccine. Assay: immunoSEQ multiplex PCR; the TCRdb copy retains only in-frame clones and omits some. Among roughly 150,000 clones listed, more than 70% were seen once. The material sequenced was peripheral blood, taken on day 0 of AZD1222 vaccination. The origin of the receptors is an adult in good health.

The V call is TRBV18, the J call TRBJ2-7; TRBD1 matches 9 bases. The CDR3 has 15 amino acids. The J segment lost 1 base and the V segment lost 3 bases, leaving 4 bases of the junction unmatched. In germline, CDR1 is KGHSH, CDR2 LQKENI. CDR3 protein: CASSPSDRGSYEQYF. CDR3 DNA: TGTGCCAGCTCACCGTCGGACAGGGGATCCTACGAGCAGTACTTC.

The chain employs TRBV6-5 and TRBJ2-2, with 8 bases lining up with TRBD1. Germline CDR1 is MNHEY and CDR2 is SVGAGI. The J segment lost 4 bases and the V segment lost 7 bases, leaving 8 bases of the junction unmatched. The CDR3 runs to 15 residues. DNA of the CDR3: TGTGCCAGCAATCCAGGGGGCGCAAGCACCGGGGAGCTGTTTTTT. Residues: CASNPGGASTGELFF.

The chain carries TRBV5-5 and TRBJ1-2, with D perhaps TRBD1 (6 bases). V was cut by 4 bases and J by 1 base, with 8 bases left in between. Looked up from germline, CDR1 is SGHKS and CDR2 is YYEKEE (reference sequence). The CDR3 sequence is 13 residues long. The DNA of the CDR3 is TGTGCCAGCAGCCTGGACAGTAACTATGGCTACACCTTC. Translating it yields CASSLDSNYGYTF.

The V call is TRBV6-2 or TRBV6-3, the J call TRBJ1-1; 9 nucleotides agree with TRBD1. Per germline, CDR1 MNHEY and CDR2 SVGEGT. The V gene end was trimmed by 4 bases and the J gene end by 4 bases; junction bases not matched to a gene: 7. The CDR3 extends over 15 amino acids. CDR3 nucleotides: TGTGCCAGCAGTTTCCCCGCGGGACAGGGCACTGAAGCTTTCTTT. The encoded protein is CASSFPAGQGTEAFF.

The chain uses TRBV7-8 and TRBJ2-1; tentative D call: TRBD1 (6 bases). Germline CDR1 SGHVS, CDR2 FQNEAQ. V lost 6 bases, J lost 6 bases, and 15 bases lay in between. The CDR3 is 14 residues long. CDR3 sequence: CASSFPTGGNEQFF. The CDR3 DNA follows: TGTGCCAGCAGTTTTCCGACAGGAGGCAATGAGCAGTTCTTC. The whole variable domain, filled in from reference TRBV7-8 and TRBJ2-1, reads GAGVSQSPRYKVAKRGQDVALRCDPISGHVSLFWYQQALGQGPEFLTYFQNEAQLDKSGLPSDRFFAERPEGSVSTLKIQRTQQEDSAVYLCASSFPTGGNEQFFGPGTRLTVL.

The gene calls are TRBV2 and TRBJ1-5, with 7 bases that match TRBD1. The CDR3 is 15 amino acids. The germline V gene encodes CDR1 SNHLY and CDR2 FYNNEI. Trimming removed 5 bases from V and 4 bases from J; junction bases left unmatched: 8. The CDR3, as DNA: TGTGCCAGCAGTCGCACAGGGGTAGGAAATCAGCCCCAGCATTTT. This sequence encodes CASSRTGVGNQPQHF.

This rearrangement joins TRBV13 to TRBJ1-1, with TRBD1 matching 7 bases. Germline lookup yields CDR1 PRHDT and CDR2 FYEKMQ (reference sequence). V gave up 5 bases and J gave up 5 bases; unmatched junction bases: 5. The CDR3 spans 13 residues. CDR3 in DNA: TGTGCCAGCAGCACAGGGGAGGGTACTGAAGCTTTCTTT. This translates into CASSTGEGTEAFF.

The J gene is TRBJ2-3, the V gene TRBV5-5; possibly TRBD1 for D (5 bases). Germline-derived CDR1 and CDR2 are SGHKS and YYEKEE (reference sequence). The CDR3 sequence is 15 residues long. V was clipped by 0 bases and J by 7 bases, with 15 bases between them. In nucleotides, the CDR3 is TGTGCCAGCAGCTTGGTGCAGGGAAATATTAATACGCAGTATTTT. Its protein is CASSLVQGNINTQYF.

The rearrangement links TRBV11-2 to TRBJ2-7; 8 bases map to TRBD1. After removal of 4 bases from V and 9 bases from J, the junction contained 11 bases not matched to a gene. CDR1 is SGHAT and CDR2 is FQNNGV in the germline V gene. The CDR3 covers 14 residues. CDR3 region: CASSWDRPPTMQYF. The CDR3 DNA follows: TGTGCCAGCAGCTGGGACAGGCCTCCTACGATGCAGTACTTC.

The rearrangement links TRBV29-1 to TRBJ1-1; D may be TRBD1 (5 bases). Germline CDR1 and CDR2: SQVTM and ANQGSEA. The CDR3 spans 11 residues. The germline V and J ends were trimmed by 8 bases and 1 base, with 8 bases remaining between them. CDR3 region: CSLGQNTEAFF. As DNA, the CDR3 is TGCAGCCTGGGGCAGAACACTGAAGCTTTCTTT.

V and J are TRBV3-1 (or the pseudogene TRBV3-2) and TRBJ2-3, with TRBD1 matching over 9 bases. The V segment lost 1 base and the J segment 3 bases; nucleotides outside the gene matches: 8. The CDR3 sequence is 17 residues long. Germline V gene sequence: CDR1 LGHDT, CDR2 YNNKEL (reference sequence). CDR3 sequence reads: CASSQAGTGFRTDTQYF. The CDR3 region has the DNA TGTGCCAGCAGCCAAGCCGGGACAGGGTTTCGGACAGATACGCAGTATTTT.

The chain carries TRBV28 and TRBJ1-5; possibly TRBD1 for D (5 bases). V was cut by 6 bases and J by 0 bases, with 9 bases left in between. The CDR3 is 14 amino acids. Germline V CDR1 and CDR2: MDHEN, SYDVKM. CDR3 bases: TGTGCCAGCAGGGGGGGATATAGCAATCAGCCCCAGCATTTT. This translates into CASRGGYSNQPQHF.

The rearrangement uses TRBV5-1 and TRBJ2-7; either TRBD1 or TRBD2 may supply D (5 bases each). Trimming took off 3 bases at V and 1 base at J, with 14 bases between the two ends. Germline-derived CDR1 and CDR2 are SGHRS and YFSETQ. The CDR3 is 15 amino acids. CDR3 amino acids: CASSSDGAISYEQYF. DNA of the CDR3: TGCGCCAGCAGCTCCGACGGGGCGATTTCCTACGAGCAGTACTTC.

This clone was observed once. The chain employs TRBV6-1 and TRBJ1-5, with D perhaps TRBD1 (5 bases). The CDR3 runs 14 residues. CDR1 is MNHNS, CDR2 SASEGT, per germline. The V end was cut by 3 bases, the J end by 7 bases, with 13 bases between. CDR3 coding DNA: TGTGCCAGCAGTGAGAATACAGGAGAACAGCCCCAGCATTTT. Translated, it gives CASSENTGEQPQHF.

The V call is TRBV11-1, the J call TRBJ1-1; 9 nucleotides agree with TRBD1. The length of the CDR3 is 14 residues. Germline values: CDR1 SGHAT, CDR2 FQDESV (reference sequence). Unmatched junction bases numbered 2, after V lost 4 bases and J lost 2 bases. CDR3 in DNA: TGTGCCAGCAGCTCGGGACAGGGAAACACTGAAGCTTTCTTT. Its translation: CASSSGQGNTEAFF.

As for this clone: It may be a read error: a sequence one base away is much more abundant. Within the sample, other DNA sequences also encode this same CDR3. The rearrangement uses TRBV14 and TRBJ1-2; the D is unclear. CDR1 is SGHDN and CDR2 is FVKESK in the germline V gene. This CDR3 comprises 15 residues. In nucleotides, the CDR3 is TGTGCCAGCAGCCAAGATGGTGGGTCCGTCTATGGTTACACCTTC. This gives the protein CASSQDGGSVYGYTF.

This chain uses TRBV24-1 with TRBJ2-3; TRBD1 might be the D (5 bases). The CDR3 is made up of 13 amino acids. Germline CDR1 KGHDR, CDR2 SFDVKD. The V gene lost 4 bases and the J gene lost 6 bases, with 10 bases spanning the gap. The CDR3 DNA is TGTGCCACCAGTGAACCAGGGTTGGATACGCAGTATTTT. The encoded protein is CATSEPGLDTQYF.

The chain links TRBV6-5 to TRBJ1-5, with D tentatively TRBD1 (6 bases). Germline loops: CDR1 MNHEY, CDR2 SVGAGI. The ends were cut back, 6 bases at V and 5 bases at J, with 14 bases in the middle. The CDR3 runs 14 residues. In DNA, the CDR3 is TGTGCCAGCAGCAGATACAGGGTAGATCAGCCCCAGCATTTT. Protein product: CASSRYRVDQPQHF.

V and J are TRBV5-5 and TRBJ1-4, with no clear D. This CDR3 has 12 amino acids. Germline loops: CDR1 SGHKS, CDR2 YYEKEE (reference sequence). V was cut by 2 bases and J by 11 bases, with 10 bases left in between. In nucleotides, the CDR3 is TGTGCCAGCAGCTTCCCCAAGGAGAAACTGTTTTTT. It yields the protein CASSFPKEKLFF. Based on the CDR3 plus reference TRBV5-5 and TRBJ1-4, the full variable domain is DAGVTQSPTHLIKTRGQQVTLRCSPISGHKSVSWYQQVLGQGPQFIFQYYEKEERGRGNFPDRFSARQFPNYSSELNVNALLLGDSALYLCASSFPKEKLFFGSGTQLSVL.

V gene TRBV11-1 combines with J gene TRBJ1-2; TRBD1 agrees at 9 bases. The CDR3 consists of 13 residues. Germline CDR1 and CDR2: SGHAT and FQDESV (reference sequence). The V gene end was trimmed by 6 bases and the J gene end by 8 bases; junction bases not matched to a gene: 7. CDR3 loop: CASRPTGGRGYTF. In nucleotides, the CDR3 is TGTGCCAGCAGGCCAACAGGGGGCAGAGGCTACACCTTC.

This clone was seen only once. The CDR3 loop is CASSEGWQGTGELFF. In DNA form, the CDR3 reads TGTGCCAGCAGCGAGGGCTGGCAAGGCACCGGGGAGCTGTTTTTT. V is TRBV9 and J is TRBJ2-2, with no clear D. Germline values: CDR1 SGDLS, CDR2 YYNGEE. The CDR3 is 15 amino acids. Trimming cost V 3 bases and J 4 bases, with 13 bases left between them.

This chain links TRBV7-2 with TRBJ2-1, with 12 bases that match TRBD2. The CDR3 sequence is 15 residues long. Germline trimming cut 5 bases from V and 8 bases from J; bases unmatched to any gene: 7. Germline CDR1 and CDR2: SGHTA and FQGNSA. CDR3 sequence reads: CASSPTSGRLDEQFF. As DNA, the CDR3 is TGTGCCAGCAGCCCCACTAGCGGGAGGTTGGATGAGCAGTTCTTC.

This clone was counted once. The chain joins TRBV6-7 to TRBJ1-2; D unresolved. TRBV6-7 is an open reading frame whose function is uncertain. Trimming pared 7 bases from V and 8 bases from J, leaving 8 bases between. The CDR3 length is 10 residues. CDR3 DNA sequence: TGTGCCAGCACTTATCCGGGCTACACCTTC. This encodes CASTYPGYTF.

The chain links TRBV4-1 to TRBJ2-5, with TRBD2 matching over 12 bases. CDR3 length equals 18 residues. CDR1 and CDR2 from the germline V gene are MGHRA and YSYEKL. Trimming removed 1 base from V and 4 bases from J; junction bases left unmatched: 10. The CDR3 sequence is CASSQVNMGLAGGETQYF. The CDR3 DNA sequence: TGCGCCAGCAGCCAAGTTAACATGGGACTAGCGGGCGGAGAGACCCAGTACTTC.

The V call is TRBV7-2, the J call TRBJ2-7, with 8 positions matching TRBD1. Germline lookup yields CDR1 SGHTA and CDR2 FQGNSA. Trimming cost V 5 bases and J 2 bases; bases outside gene matches: 8. This CDR3 is 15 amino acids long. The CDR3 spells CASSPRQGATYEQYF. In DNA form, the CDR3 reads TGTGCCAGCAGCCCCCGGCAGGGGGCAACCTACGAGCAGTACTTC.